The entry below gives a single TCR beta chain sequence along with its context. Libraries were prepared by immunoSEQ multiplex PCR; TCRdb keeps only in-frame clonotypes and omits some of them. Among approximately 73,000 clones listed, less than 90% were seen once. This CDR3 has 15 residues. Looked up from germline, CDR1 is SGHAT and CDR2 is FQDESV (reference sequence). The V and J ends lost 5 bases and 9 bases, in that order; junction bases with no gene match: 7. The data originate from a study of T cell responses to AZD1222 COVID-19 vaccine. The sequences come from peripheral blood, collected on day 0 of AZD1222 vaccination. The receptor's source is an adult in good health. The rearrangement joins TRBV11-1 to TRBJ1-6; TRBD1 matches at 10 bases. CDR3 in DNA: TGTGCCAGCAGCGCCATGACAGGGGGCGGTTCACCCCTCCACTTT. Its translation is CASSAMTGGGSPLHF.